The source of this T cell receptor (beta chain) is a study of cytomegalovirus exposure and HLA in healthy donors. Findings of the study overall: Donors belonging to an Asian-associated ancestry cluster reportedly showed fewer N-insertions in productive TCRs than the 666-donor mean, according to what a later analysis found. Sequencing depth roughly uniform across donors was assumed in presence/absence analyses. Usually a TCR sequence was rare, but some public TCRs were found in many donors. TCR beta sequences reportedly predicted most subjects' HLA-A and HLA-B alleles accurately.

Researchers ran the PCR with 60 Vbeta and 13 Jbeta primers. Sequencing was performed with immunoSEQ multiplex PCR; in TCRdb, only in-frame clones are kept and a portion is missing. This sample's clone table lists roughly 80,000 clones. About this clone: Its antigen is not known.

The receptor's source is a man between 45 and 60 years old in good health and CMV-seronegative. The sequenced sample was PBMCs.

The CDR3 loop reads CASSLAGTGVFHEQYF. CDR3 DNA: TGCGCCAGCAGCTTGGCCGGGACAGGGGTGTTCCACGAGCAGTACTTC. This chain links TRBV5-1 with TRBJ2-7, with TRBD1 matching 10 bases. Per germline, CDR1 SGHRS and CDR2 YFSETQ. This CDR3 is 16 amino acids long. With 0 bases clipped from V and 5 bases from J, the junction kept 8 bases outside the gene matches.